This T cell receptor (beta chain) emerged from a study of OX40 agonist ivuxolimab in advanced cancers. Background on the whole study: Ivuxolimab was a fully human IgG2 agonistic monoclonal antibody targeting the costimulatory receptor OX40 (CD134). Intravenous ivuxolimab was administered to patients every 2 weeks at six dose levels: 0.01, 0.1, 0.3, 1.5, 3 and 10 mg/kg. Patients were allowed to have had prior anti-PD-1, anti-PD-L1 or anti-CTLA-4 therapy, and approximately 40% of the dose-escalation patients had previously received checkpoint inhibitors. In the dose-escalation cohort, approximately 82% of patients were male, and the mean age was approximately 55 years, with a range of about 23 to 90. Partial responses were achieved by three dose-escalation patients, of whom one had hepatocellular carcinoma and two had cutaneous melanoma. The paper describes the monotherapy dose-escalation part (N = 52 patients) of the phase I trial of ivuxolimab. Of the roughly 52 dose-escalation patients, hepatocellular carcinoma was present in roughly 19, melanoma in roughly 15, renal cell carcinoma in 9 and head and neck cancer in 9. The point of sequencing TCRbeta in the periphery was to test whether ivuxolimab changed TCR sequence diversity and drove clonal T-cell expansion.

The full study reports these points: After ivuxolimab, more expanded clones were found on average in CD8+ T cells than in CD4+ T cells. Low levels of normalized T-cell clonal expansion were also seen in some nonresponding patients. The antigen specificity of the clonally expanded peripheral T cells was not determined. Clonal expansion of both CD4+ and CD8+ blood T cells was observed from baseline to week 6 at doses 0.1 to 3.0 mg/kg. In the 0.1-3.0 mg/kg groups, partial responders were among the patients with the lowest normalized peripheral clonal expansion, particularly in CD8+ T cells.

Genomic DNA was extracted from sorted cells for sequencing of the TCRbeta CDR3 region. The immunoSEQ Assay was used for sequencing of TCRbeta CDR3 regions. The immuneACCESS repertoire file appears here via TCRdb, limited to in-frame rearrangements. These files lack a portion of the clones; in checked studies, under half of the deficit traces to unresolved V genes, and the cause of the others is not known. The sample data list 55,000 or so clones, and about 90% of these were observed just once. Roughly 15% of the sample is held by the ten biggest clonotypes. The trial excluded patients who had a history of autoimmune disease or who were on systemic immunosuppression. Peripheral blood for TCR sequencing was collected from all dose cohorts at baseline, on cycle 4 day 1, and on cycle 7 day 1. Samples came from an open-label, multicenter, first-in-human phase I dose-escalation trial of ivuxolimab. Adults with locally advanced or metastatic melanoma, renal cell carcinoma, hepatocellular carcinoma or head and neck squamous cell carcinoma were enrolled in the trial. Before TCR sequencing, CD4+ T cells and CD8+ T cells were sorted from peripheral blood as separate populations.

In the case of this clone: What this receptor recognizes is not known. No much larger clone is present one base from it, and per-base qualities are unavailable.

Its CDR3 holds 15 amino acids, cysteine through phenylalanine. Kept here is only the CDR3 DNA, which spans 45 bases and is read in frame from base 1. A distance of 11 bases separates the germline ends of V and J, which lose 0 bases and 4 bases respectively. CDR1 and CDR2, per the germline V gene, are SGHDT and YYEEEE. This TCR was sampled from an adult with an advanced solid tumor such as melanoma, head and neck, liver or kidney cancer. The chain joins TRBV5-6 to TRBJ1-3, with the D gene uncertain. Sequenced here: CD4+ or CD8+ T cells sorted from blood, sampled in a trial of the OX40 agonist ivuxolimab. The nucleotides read TGTGCCAGCAGCTTGGTAGTCTCCTCCGGAAACACCATATATTTT. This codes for CASSLVVSSGNTIYF.